What follows are 20 T cell receptor beta chains derived from one specimen sequenced in a study of T cell responses to AZD1222 COVID-19 vaccine. Here immunoSEQ multiplex PCR was the method, and the copy in TCRdb shows in-frame clones only, minus some. The sample shows approximately 69,000 clones, roughly 85% of them seen only once. Sequences were derived from peripheral blood, sampled 28 days after the second AZD1222 dose. The receptors here all came from an adult who received the AZD1222 COVID-19 vaccine.

V gene TRBV9 combines with J gene TRBJ2-1; D gene uncertain. Trimming removed 0 bases from V and 7 bases from J, with 17 bases in between. Looked up from germline, CDR1 is SGDLS and CDR2 is YYNGEE. The CDR3 covers 16 residues. The CDR3 coding sequence is TGTGCCAGCAGCGTAGAAGTTTGGCGTAGTATAAATGAGCAGTTCTTC. This translates into CASSVEVWRSINEQFF.

A few counts support this clone. The chain joins TRBV7-9 to TRBJ2-1; the D is unclear. In germline, CDR1 is SEHNR, CDR2 FQNEAQ (reference sequence). This CDR3 is 13 amino acids long. The V and J ends lost 3 bases and 4 bases respectively, with 7 bases between them. CDR3 nucleotide sequence: TGTGCCAGCAGCTTCCAGATTTACAATGAGCAGTTCTTC. This sequence encodes CASSFQIYNEQFF. The full variable domain, its missing parts supplied by reference TRBV7-9 and TRBJ2-1, is DTGVSQNPRHKITKRGQNVTFRCDPISEHNRLYWYRQTLGQGPEFLTYFQNEAQLEKSRLLSDRFSAERPKGSFSTLEIQRTEQGDSAMYLCASSFQIYNEQFFGPGTRLTVL.

The chain employs TRBV19 and TRBJ1-1, with D hard to call. Germline V lookup: CDR1 LNHDA, CDR2 SQIVND (reference sequence). This CDR3 region has 14 residues. Trimming removed 0 bases at V and 7 bases at J, with 12 bases between. For the CDR3, the DNA is TGTGCCAGTAGTATAGATCAACGCGGGGATGAAGCTTTCTTT. This encodes CASSIDQRGDEAFF.

The J gene is TRBJ2-7, the V gene TRBV6-5; D possibly corresponds to TRBD2 (6 bases). The CDR3 totals 12 residues. Germline V gene lookup returns CDR1 MNHEY and CDR2 SVGAGI. V was trimmed by 6 bases and J by 7 bases, leaving 13 bases between them. Here the CDR3 reads CASSSYRGEQYF. CDR3 DNA sequence: TGTGCCAGCAGCTCCTACCGGGGGGAGCAGTACTTC.

The chain uses TRBV2 and TRBJ1-5; unclear D gene. Germline V gene sequence: CDR1 SNHLY, CDR2 FYNNEI. CDR3 size: 12 residues. Trimming removed 7 bases at V and 6 bases at J, with 10 bases between. For the CDR3, the DNA is TGTGCCAGCAAAGGCCAGGCTCAGCCCCAGCATTTT. It codes for CASKGQAQPQHF. The variable domain in full, completed from reference TRBV2 and TRBJ1-5, reads EPEVTQTPSHQVTQMGQEVILRCVPISNHLYFYWYRQILGQKVEFLVSFYNNEISEKSEIFDDQFSVERPDGSNFTLKIRSTKLEDSAMYFCASKGQAQPQHFGDGTRLSIL.

This clone was counted a single time. J is TRBJ1-2 and V is TRBV12-5; D might be TRBD1 (5 bases). CDR1 and CDR2 (germline): LGHNT, FRNRAP. Trimming shortened V by 1 base and J by 7 bases, and 19 bases separated the two germline ends. CDR3 length: 16 amino acids. DNA of the CDR3: TGTGCTAGTGGTTTGGACTTGGGGCGGTCCTCCTTTGGCTACACCTTC. Amino acids: CASGLDLGRSSFGYTF.

This clone was detected only a few times. This chain uses TRBV5-1 with TRBJ2-7, with TRBD2 as a possible D gene (6 bases). V lost 5 bases, J lost 6 bases, and 12 bases lay in between. Germline-derived CDR1 and CDR2 are SGHRS and YFSETQ. The CDR3 contains 12 residues. The CDR3 coding sequence is TGCGCCAGCAGAGGGCGGGAACTCGAGCAGTACTTC. Encoded protein: CASRGRELEQYF.

The chain has TRBV5-1 and TRBJ2-7; no firm D call. Germline V CDR1 and CDR2: SGHRS, YFSETQ. Trimming left V 4 bases short and J 1 base short, with 12 bases between. CDR3 length equals 14 residues. CDR3 in amino acids: CASSPTPGSYEQYF. The CDR3 DNA sequence: TGCGCCAGCAGCCCTACCCCCGGTTCCTACGAGCAGTACTTC.

This chain connects TRBV29-1 to TRBJ2-7; TRBD2 is a possible D gene (6 bases). The CDR3 extends over 13 amino acids. Germline loops: CDR1 SQVTM, CDR2 ANQGSEA. Trimming shortened V by 6 bases and J by 5 bases, and 17 bases separated the two germline ends. The DNA of the CDR3 is TGCAGCGTCGAATCCCCCTCTAGCGACGAGCAGTACTTC. This translates into CSVESPSSDEQYF.

V usage is TRBV27 and J usage is TRBJ1-2; maybe TRBD1 (6 bases). Germline V CDR1 and CDR2: MNHEY, SMNVEV (reference sequence). Between the trimmed V and J ends, which lost 5 bases and 8 bases, there was a span of 21 bases. The CDR3 spans 15 residues. DNA for the CDR3: TGTGCCAGCAGTCCCGCCCTGGGGGGGGGCCAGGGCTACACCTTC. Translating gives CASSPALGGGQGYTF.

The chain employs TRBV10-3 and TRBJ2-1; 12 nucleotides line up with TRBD2. In germline, CDR1 is ENHRY, CDR2 SYGVKD. Germline trimming cut 10 bases from V and 2 bases from J; bases unmatched to any gene: 12. The CDR3 length is 17 residues. The chain's CDR3 is CATGGASGRATYNEQFF. In DNA, the CDR3 is TGTGCCACAGGGGGGGCTAGCGGGAGGGCCACCTACAATGAGCAGTTCTTC.

The chain carries TRBV10-3 and TRBJ2-7; 8 nucleotides line up with TRBD1. There are 13 residues in the CDR3. Germline V gene data show CDR1 as ENHRY and CDR2 as SYGVKD. Trimming at V came to 7 bases and at J to 7 bases, leaving 9 bases not matched to a gene. CDR3 coding DNA: TGTGCCATCAACCGGGACAGGCTGCGGGAGCAGTACTTC. Encoded protein: CAINRDRLREQYF.

The chain couples TRBV4-2 to TRBJ2-4; D possibly corresponds to TRBD2 (6 bases). V dropped 1 base and J dropped 3 bases, with 13 bases sitting between them. CDR3 length: 16 residues. The germline V gene has CDR1 LGHNA and CDR2 YNFKEQ. This CDR3 reads CASSQGVSSVKNIQYF. CDR3 bases: TGTGCCAGCAGCCAAGGGGTGTCTAGCGTCAAAAACATTCAGTACTTC.

The CDR3 DNA reads as TGTGCCAGCAGCGTTACCGGGACAGGGGTCAACACCGGGGAGCTGTTTTTT. Encoded protein: CASSVTGTGVNTGELFF. V and J are TRBV9 and TRBJ2-2; 10 bases align to TRBD1. The V gene end was trimmed by 2 bases and the J gene end by 2 bases; junction bases not matched to a gene: 6. The CDR3 runs 17 residues. CDR1 and CDR2 (germline): SGDLS, YYNGEE.

The V call is TRBV12-3 or TRBV12-4, the J call TRBJ2-7; TRBD2 matches 7 bases. CDR3 length: 13 residues. Unmatched junction bases numbered 7, after V lost 4 bases and J lost 7 bases. For the CDR3, the DNA is TGTGCCAGCAGTTCAACGGGACTATGGGAGCAGTACTTC. Its protein product is CASSSTGLWEQYF.

This CDR3 is CASSYGVGSPLHF. CDR3 sequence (DNA): TGTGCCAGCAGTTACGGGGTGGGATCACCCCTCCACTTT. This chain joins TRBV27 and TRBJ1-6; D is ambiguous. Germline V gene sequence: CDR1 MNHEY, CDR2 SMNVEV (reference sequence). V shed 4 bases and J shed 10 bases, with 11 bases lying between them. The CDR3 runs 13 residues.

This clone was seen a handful of times. CDR3 nucleotides: TGTGCCAGCAGCCCTAGCGGGAGTAGCACAGATACGCAGTATTTT. The encoded protein is CASSPSGSSTDTQYF. This rearrangement joins TRBV7-9 to TRBJ2-3; 10 nucleotides match TRBD2. With V trimmed by 5 bases and J by 0 bases, 2 bases remained unmatched. Per germline, CDR1 SEHNR and CDR2 FQNEAQ (reference sequence). CDR3 size: 15 residues. The complete variable domain, with remaining parts taken from reference TRBV7-9 and TRBJ2-3, reads DTGVSQNPRHKITKRGQNVTFRCDPISEHNRLYWYRQTLGQGPEFLTYFQNEAQLEKSRLLSDRFSAERPKGSFSTLEIQRTEQGDSAMYLCASSPSGSSTDTQYFGPGTRLTVL.

The J gene is TRBJ1-4, the V gene TRBV9, with 8 nucleotides matching TRBD1. The ends lost 4 bases at V and 8 bases at J; junction bases unmatched: 10. In germline, CDR1 is SGDLS, CDR2 YYNGEE. The CDR3 totals 15 residues. DNA of the CDR3: TGTGCCAGCAGCTTCCGGACAGGGCTCAACGAAAAACTGTTTTTT. Translated: CASSFRTGLNEKLFF.

The table lists this clone with many counts. The genes are TRBV7-6 and TRBJ1-4; no definite D call. V was pared by 2 bases and J by 1 base, with 17 bases between. Per the germline V gene, CDR1 is SGHVS and CDR2 is FNYEAQ. This CDR3 contains 18 residues. The CDR3 DNA sequence: TGTGCCAGCAGCTTAAGCCCTCCCAGGTCTCTAACTAATGAAAAACTGTTTTTT. Its protein product is CASSLSPPRSLTNEKLFF.

This chain uses TRBV19 with TRBJ2-1; no clear D gene. V was cut by 4 bases and J by 0 bases, with 10 bases left in between. This CDR3 has 15 amino acids. Germline V gives CDR1 LNHDA, CDR2 SQIVND (reference sequence). In nucleotides, the CDR3 is TGTGCCAGTAGTACAGAACTGAGCTCCTACAATGAGCAGTTCTTC. Its translation: CASSTELSSYNEQFF.